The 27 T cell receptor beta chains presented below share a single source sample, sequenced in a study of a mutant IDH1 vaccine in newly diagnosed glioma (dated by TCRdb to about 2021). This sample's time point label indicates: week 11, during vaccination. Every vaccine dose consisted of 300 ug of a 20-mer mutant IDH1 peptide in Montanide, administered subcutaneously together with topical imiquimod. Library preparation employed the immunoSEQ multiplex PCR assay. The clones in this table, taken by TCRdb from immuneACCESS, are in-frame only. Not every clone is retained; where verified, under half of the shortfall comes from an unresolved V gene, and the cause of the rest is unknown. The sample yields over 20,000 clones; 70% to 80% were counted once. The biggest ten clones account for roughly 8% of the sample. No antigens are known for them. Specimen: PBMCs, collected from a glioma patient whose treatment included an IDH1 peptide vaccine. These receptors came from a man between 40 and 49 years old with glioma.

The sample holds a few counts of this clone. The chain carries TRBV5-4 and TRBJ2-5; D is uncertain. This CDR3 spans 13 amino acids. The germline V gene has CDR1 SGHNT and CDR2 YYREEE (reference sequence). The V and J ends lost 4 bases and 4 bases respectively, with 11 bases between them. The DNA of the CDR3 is TGTGCCAGCAGCCTTGCCGGTTCAGAGACCCAGTACTTC. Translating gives CASSLAGSETQYF.

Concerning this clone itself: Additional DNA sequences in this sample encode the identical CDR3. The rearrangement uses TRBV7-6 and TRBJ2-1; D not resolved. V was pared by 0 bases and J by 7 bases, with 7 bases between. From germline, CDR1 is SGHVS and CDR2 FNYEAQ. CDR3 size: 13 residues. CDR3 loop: CASSLAGLNEQFF. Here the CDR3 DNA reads TGTGCCAGCAGCTTAGCGGGCTTGAATGAGCAGTTCTTC. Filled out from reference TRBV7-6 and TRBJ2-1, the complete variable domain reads GAGVSQSPRYKVTKRGQDVALRCDPISGHVSLYWYRQALGQGPEFLTYFNYEAQQDKSGLPNDRFSAERPEGSISTLTIQRTEQRDSAMYRCASSLAGLNEQFFGPGTRLTVL.

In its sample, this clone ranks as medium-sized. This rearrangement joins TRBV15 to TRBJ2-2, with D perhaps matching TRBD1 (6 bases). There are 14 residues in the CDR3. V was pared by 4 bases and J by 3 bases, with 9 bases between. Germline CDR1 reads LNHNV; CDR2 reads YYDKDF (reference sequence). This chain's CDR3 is CATSTQGYTGELFF. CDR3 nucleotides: TGTGCCACCAGCACCCAGGGGTACACCGGGGAGCTGTTTTTT.

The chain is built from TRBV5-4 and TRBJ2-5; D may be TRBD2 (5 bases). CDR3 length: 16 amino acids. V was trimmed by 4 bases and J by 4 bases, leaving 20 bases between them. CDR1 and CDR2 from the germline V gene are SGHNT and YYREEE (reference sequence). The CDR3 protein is CASSLPSEGALETQYF. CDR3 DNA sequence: TGTGCCAGCAGCCTACCCTCCGAGGGAGCTCTAGAGACCCAGTACTTC. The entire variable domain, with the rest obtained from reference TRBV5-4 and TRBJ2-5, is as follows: ETGVTQSPTHLIKTRGQQVTLRCSSQSGHNTVSWYQQALGQGPQFIFQYYREEENGRGNFPPRFSGLQFPNYSSELNVNALELDDSALYLCASSLPSEGALETQYFGPGTRLLVL.

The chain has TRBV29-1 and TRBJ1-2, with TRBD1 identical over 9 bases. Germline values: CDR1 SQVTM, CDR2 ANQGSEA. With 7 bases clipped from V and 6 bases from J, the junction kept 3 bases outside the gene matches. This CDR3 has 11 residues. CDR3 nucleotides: TGCAGCGATTGGGACAGGGATGGCTACACCTTC. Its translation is CSDWDRDGYTF.

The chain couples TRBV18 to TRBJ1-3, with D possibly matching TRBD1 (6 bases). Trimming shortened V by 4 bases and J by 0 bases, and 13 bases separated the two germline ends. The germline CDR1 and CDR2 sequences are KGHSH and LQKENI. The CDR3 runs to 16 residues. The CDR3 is CASSQLQGLSGNTIYF. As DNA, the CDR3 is TGTGCCAGCTCACAGCTGCAGGGGCTCTCTGGAAACACCATATATTTT. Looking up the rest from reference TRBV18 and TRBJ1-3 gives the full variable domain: NAGVMQNPRHLVRRRGQEARLRCSPMKGHSHVYWYRQLPEEGLKFMVYLQKENIIDESGMPKERFSAEFPKEGPSILRIQQVVRGDSAAYFCASSQLQGLSGNTIYFGEGSWLTVV.

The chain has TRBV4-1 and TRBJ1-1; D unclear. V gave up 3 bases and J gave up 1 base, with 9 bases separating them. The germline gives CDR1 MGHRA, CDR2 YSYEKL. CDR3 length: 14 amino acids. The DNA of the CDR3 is TGCGCCAGCAGCCACGCAGGAGGGAACACTGAAGCTTTCTTT. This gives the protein CASSHAGGNTEAFF.

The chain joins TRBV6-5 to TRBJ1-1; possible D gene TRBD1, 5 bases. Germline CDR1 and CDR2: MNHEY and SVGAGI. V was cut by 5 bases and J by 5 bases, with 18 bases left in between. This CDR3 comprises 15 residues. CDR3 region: CASSPREASRTEAFF. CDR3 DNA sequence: TGTGCCAGCAGTCCCAGGGAGGCCTCCAGGACTGAAGCTTTCTTT.

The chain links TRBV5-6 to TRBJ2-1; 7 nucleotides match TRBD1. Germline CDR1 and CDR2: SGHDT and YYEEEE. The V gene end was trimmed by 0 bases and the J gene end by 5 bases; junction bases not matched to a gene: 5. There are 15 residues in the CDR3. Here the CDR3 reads CASSLGGGMNNEQFF. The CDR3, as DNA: TGTGCCAGCAGCTTGGGAGGGGGCATGAACAATGAGCAGTTCTTC. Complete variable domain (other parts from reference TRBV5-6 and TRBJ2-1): DAGVTQSPTHLIKTRGQQVTLRCSPKSGHDTVSWYQQALGQGPQFIFQYYEEEERQRGNFPDRFSGHQFPNYSSELNVNALLLGDSALYLCASSLGGGMNNEQFFGPGTRLTVL.

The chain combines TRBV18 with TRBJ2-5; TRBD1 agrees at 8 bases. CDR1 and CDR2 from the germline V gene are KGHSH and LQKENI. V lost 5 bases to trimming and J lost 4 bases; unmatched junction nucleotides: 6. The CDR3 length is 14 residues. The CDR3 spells CASSSNRGTETQYF. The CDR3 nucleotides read TGTGCCAGCTCATCGAACAGGGGGACAGAGACCCAGTACTTC.

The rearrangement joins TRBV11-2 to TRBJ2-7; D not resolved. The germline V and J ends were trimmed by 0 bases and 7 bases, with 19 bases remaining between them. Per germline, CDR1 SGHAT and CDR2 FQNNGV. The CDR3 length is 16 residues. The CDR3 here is CASSLEEGGSRGEQYF. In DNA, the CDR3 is TGTGCCAGCAGCTTAGAAGAAGGCGGTTCCCGTGGAGAGCAGTACTTC.

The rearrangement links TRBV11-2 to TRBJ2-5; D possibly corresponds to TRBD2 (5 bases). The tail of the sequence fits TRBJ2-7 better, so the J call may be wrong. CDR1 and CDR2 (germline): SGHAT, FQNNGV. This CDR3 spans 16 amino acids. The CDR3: CASSLFLRVSSYEQYF. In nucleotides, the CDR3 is TGTGCCAGCAGCTTATTCTTGCGGGTTAGCTCCTACGAGCAGTACTTC.

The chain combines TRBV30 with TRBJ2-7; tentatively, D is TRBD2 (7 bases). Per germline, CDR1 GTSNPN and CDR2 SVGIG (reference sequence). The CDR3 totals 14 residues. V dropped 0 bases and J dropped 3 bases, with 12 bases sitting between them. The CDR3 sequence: CAWSVGGGDYEQYV. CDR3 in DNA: TGTGCCTGGAGTGTAGGGGGGGGCGACTACGAGCAGTACGTC.

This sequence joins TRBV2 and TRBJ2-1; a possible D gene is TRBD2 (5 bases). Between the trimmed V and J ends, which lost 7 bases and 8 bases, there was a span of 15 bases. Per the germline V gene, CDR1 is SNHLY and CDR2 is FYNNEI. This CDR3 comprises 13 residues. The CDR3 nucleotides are TGTGCCAGCAAAGGCACTAGTAGCCATGAGCAGTTCTTC. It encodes CASKGTSSHEQFF.

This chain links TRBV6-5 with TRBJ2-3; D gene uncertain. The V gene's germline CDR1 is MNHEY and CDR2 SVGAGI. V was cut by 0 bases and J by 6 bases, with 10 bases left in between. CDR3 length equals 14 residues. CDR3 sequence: CASSYSAAYDTQYF. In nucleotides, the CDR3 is TGTGCCAGCAGTTACTCTGCCGCGTATGATACGCAGTATTTT.

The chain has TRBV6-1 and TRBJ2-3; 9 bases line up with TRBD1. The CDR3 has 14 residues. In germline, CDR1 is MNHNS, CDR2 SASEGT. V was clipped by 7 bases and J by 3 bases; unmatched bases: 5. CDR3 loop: CASTLQGATDTQYF. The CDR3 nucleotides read TGTGCCAGCACCCTACAGGGGGCAACAGATACGCAGTATTTT.

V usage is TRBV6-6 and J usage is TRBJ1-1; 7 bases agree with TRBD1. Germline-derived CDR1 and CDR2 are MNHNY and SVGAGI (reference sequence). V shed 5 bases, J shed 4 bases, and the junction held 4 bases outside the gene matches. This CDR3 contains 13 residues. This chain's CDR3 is CASSLTGVTEAFF. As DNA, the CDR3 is TGTGCCAGCAGTCTTACAGGGGTCACTGAAGCTTTCTTT.

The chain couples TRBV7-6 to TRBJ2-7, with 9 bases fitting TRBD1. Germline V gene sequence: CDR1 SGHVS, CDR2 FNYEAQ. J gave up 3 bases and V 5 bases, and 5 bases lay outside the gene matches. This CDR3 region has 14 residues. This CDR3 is CASSPMTGGYEQYF. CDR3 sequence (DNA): TGTGCCAGCAGCCCAATGACAGGGGGCTACGAGCAGTACTTC.

This chain's CDR3 is CASSSGTSGRRGTDTQYF. In DNA, the CDR3 is TGTGCCAGCAGTTCCGGGACTAGCGGGAGACGGGGCACAGATACGCAGTATTTT. The rearrangement uses TRBV28 and TRBJ2-3; 14 bases line up with TRBD2. Germline trimming cut 4 bases from V and 1 base from J; bases unmatched to any gene: 7. Germline CDR1 is MDHEN and CDR2 is SYDVKM. This CDR3 contains 18 residues.

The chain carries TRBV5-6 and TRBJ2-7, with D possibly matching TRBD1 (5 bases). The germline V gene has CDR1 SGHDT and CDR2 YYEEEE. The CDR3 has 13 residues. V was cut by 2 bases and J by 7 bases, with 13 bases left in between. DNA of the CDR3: TGTGCCAGCAGCTTTGACAGACAAGGGGAGCAGTACGTC. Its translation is CASSFDRQGEQYV.

This CDR3 is CASSLQGASDTQYF. The CDR3 DNA reads as TGCGCCAGCAGTTTGCAGGGGGCATCAGATACGCAGTATTTT. V is TRBV5-1 and J is TRBJ2-3, with 8 bases that match TRBD1. This CDR3 comprises 14 residues. The junction had 6 bases not matched to a gene; V was cut back by 5 bases and J by 4 bases. Germline V CDR1 and CDR2: SGHRS, YFSETQ. Based on the CDR3 plus reference TRBV5-1 and TRBJ2-3, the full variable domain is KAGVTQTPRYLIKTRGQQVTLSCSPISGHRSVSWYQQTPGQGLQFLFEYFSETQRNKGNFPGRFSGRQFSNSRSEMNVSTLELGDSALYLCASSLQGASDTQYFGPGTRLTVL.

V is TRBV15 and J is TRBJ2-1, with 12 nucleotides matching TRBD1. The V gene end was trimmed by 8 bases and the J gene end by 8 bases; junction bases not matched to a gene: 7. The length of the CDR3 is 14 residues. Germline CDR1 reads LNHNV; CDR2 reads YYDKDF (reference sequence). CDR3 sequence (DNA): TGTGCCACCGGTCGGGGGACAGGGGGCTATGAGCAGTTCTTC. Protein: CATGRGTGGYEQFF.

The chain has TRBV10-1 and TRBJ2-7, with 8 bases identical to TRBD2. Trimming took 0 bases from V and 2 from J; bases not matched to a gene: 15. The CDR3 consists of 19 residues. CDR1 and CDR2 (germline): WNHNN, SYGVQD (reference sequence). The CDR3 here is CASSESRGLVIFRTYEQYV. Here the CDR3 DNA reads TGCGCCAGCAGTGAGTCACGGGGACTAGTAATCTTTCGAACCTACGAGCAGTACGTC.

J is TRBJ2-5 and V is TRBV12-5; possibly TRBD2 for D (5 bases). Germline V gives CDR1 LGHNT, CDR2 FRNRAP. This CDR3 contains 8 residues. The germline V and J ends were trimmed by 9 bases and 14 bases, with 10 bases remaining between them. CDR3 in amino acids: CARHGRYF. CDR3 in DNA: TGTGCTAGGCATGGGAGATACTTC.

The CDR3 region has the DNA TGTGCCAGCAGCTTAGATCCTTACAGTAACTATGGCTACACCTTC. Its translation is CASSLDPYSNYGYTF. The chain uses TRBV11-3 and TRBJ1-2; D is unresolved. The germline V gene has CDR1 SGHNT and CDR2 YENEEA. CDR3 length: 15 residues. The V gene lost 0 bases and the J gene lost 1 base, with 9 bases spanning the gap.

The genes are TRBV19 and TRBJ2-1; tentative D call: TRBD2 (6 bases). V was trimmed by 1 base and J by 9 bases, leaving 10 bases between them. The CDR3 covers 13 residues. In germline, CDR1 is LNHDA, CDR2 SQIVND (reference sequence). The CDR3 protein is CASSIGGVGEQFF. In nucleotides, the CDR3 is TGTGCCAGTAGTATAGGCGGGGTAGGTGAGCAGTTCTTC.

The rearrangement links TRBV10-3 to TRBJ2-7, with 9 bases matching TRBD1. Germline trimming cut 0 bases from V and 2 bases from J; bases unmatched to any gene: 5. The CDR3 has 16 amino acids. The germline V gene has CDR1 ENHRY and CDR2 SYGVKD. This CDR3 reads CAISESRQGDPYEQYF. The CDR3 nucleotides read TGTGCCATCAGTGAGTCCCGACAGGGGGATCCCTACGAGCAGTACTTC.